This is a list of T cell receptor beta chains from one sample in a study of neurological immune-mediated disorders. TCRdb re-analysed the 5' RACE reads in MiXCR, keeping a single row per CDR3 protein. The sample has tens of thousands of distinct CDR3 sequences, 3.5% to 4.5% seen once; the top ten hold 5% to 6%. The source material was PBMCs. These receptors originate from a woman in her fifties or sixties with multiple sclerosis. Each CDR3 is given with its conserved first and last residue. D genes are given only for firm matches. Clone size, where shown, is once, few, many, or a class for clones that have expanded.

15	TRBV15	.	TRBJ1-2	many	TGTGCCACCAGCAGAGAGACTGGGACAAACTATGGCTACACCTTC	CATSRETGTNYGYTF
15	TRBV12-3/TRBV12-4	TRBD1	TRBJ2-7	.	TGTGCCAGCGCCGCTGGGCAGGGGGCTTTCTACGAGCAGTACTTC	CASAAGQGAFYEQYF
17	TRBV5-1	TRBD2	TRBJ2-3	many	TGCGCCAGCAGCCCGGGACTAGCGGGGGACAGCACAGATACGCAGTATTTT	CASSPGLAGDSTDTQYF
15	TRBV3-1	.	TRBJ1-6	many	TGTGCCAGCAGCCCCGGACAGTCGAACAATTCACCCCTCCACTTT	CASSPGQSNNSPLHF
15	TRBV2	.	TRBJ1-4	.	TGTGCCAGCAGGAGGGAGAGCGCAACTAATGAAAAACTGTTTTTT	CASRRESATNEKLFF
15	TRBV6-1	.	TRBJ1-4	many	TGTGCCAGCAGTGATGGGAGGCAGAGGAATGAAAAACTGTTTTTT	CASSDGRQRNEKLFF
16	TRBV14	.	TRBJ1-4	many	TGTGCCAGCAGCCGTTCAGGAGGGGGTGCGGGTGAAAAACTGTTTTTT	CASSRSGGGAGEKLFF
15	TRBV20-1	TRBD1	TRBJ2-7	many	TGCAGTGCTAGAGATCACGGGACAGGGACCCACGAGCAGTACTTC	CSARDHGTGTHEQYF
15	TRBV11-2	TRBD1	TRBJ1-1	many	TGTGCCAGCAGCTCACAACAGGGGGCCTGGACTGAAGCTTTCTTT	CASSSQQGAWTEAFF
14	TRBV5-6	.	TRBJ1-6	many	TGTGCCAGCAGCTTGGCCGGGTACCCTTCACCCCTCCACTTT	CASSLAGYPSPLHF
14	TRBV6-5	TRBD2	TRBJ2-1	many	TGTGCCAGCAGCCTAGCGGGCGCCTACAATGAGCAGTTCTTC	CASSLAGAYNEQFF
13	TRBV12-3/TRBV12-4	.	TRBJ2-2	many	TGTGCCAGCAGTTTAGGCGGGATCGGGGAGCTGTTTTTT	CASSLGGIGELFF